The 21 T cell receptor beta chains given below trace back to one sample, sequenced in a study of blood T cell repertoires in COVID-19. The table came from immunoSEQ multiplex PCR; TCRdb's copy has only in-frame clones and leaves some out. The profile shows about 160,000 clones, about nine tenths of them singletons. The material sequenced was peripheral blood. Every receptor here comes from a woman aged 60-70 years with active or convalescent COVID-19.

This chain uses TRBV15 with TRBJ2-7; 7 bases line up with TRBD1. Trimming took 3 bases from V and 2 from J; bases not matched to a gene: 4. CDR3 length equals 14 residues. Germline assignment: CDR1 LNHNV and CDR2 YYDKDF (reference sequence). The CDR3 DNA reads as TGTGCCACCAGCAGGACAGGGCTGACCTACGAGCAGTACTTC. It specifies CATSRTGLTYEQYF.

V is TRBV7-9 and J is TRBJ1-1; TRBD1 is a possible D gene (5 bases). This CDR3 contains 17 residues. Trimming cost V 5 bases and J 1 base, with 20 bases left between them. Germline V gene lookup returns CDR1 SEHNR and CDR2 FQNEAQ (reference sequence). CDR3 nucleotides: TGTGCCAGCAGCCCCCGGTGGGGGGAGGTCTCGAACACTGAAGCTTTCTTT. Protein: CASSPRWGEVSNTEAFF.

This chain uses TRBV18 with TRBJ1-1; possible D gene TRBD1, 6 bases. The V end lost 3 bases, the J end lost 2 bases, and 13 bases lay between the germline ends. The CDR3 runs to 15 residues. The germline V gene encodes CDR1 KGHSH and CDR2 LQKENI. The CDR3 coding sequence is TGTGCCAGCTCACCTTCGGGGGGGCTAAACACTGAAGCTTTCTTT. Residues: CASSPSGGLNTEAFF.

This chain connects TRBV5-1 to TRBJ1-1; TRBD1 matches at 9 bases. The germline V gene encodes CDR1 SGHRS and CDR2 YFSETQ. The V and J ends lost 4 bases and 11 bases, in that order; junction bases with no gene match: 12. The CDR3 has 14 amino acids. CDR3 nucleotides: TGCGCCAGCAGCCCTTACGGACAGGGGACGGCGGCTTTCTTT. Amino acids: CASSPYGQGTAAFF.

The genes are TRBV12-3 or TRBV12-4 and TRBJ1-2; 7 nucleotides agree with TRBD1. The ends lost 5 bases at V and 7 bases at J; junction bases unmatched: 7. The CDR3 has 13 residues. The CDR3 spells CASSPTGFPGYTF. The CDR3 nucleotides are TGTGCCAGCAGTCCGACAGGGTTCCCTGGCTACACCTTC.

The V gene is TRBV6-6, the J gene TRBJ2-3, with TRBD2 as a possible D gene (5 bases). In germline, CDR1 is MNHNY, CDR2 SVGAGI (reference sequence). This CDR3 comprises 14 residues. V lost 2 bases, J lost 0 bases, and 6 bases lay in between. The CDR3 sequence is CASSYTRSTDTQYF. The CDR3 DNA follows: TGTGCCAGCAGTTACACTAGAAGCACAGATACGCAGTATTTT.

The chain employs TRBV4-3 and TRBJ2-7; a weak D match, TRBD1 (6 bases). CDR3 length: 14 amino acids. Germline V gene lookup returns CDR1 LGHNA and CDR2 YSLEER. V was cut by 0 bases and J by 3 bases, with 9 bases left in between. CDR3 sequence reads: CASSQDEQGYEQYF. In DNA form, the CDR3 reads TGCGCCAGCAGCCAAGATGAACAGGGCTACGAGCAGTACTTC.

The CDR3 loop reads CASRDRGREGYTF. CDR3 in DNA: TGCGCCAGCAGAGACAGGGGGAGAGAGGGCTACACCTTC. This rearrangement joins TRBV4-3 to TRBJ1-2; 9 positions agree with TRBD1. The ends lost 6 bases at V and 8 bases at J; junction bases unmatched: 7. This CDR3 is built from 13 residues. In germline, CDR1 is LGHNA, CDR2 YSLEER.

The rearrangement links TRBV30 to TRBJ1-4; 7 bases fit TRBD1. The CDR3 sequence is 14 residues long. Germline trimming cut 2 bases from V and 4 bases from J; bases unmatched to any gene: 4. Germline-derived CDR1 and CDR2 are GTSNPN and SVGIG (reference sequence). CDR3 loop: CAWSTGDGNEKLFF. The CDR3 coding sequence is TGTGCCTGGAGTACAGGGGATGGTAATGAAAAACTGTTTTTT.

The CDR3 region has the DNA TGTGCCACCACCCCCGGGATAAACTATGGCTACACCTTC. This encodes CATTPGINYGYTF. The chain uses TRBV24-1 and TRBJ1-2; no reliable D call. Germline lookup yields CDR1 KGHDR and CDR2 SFDVKD. V was shortened by 8 bases and J by 2 bases, with 11 bases between the two germline ends. This CDR3 comprises 13 residues.

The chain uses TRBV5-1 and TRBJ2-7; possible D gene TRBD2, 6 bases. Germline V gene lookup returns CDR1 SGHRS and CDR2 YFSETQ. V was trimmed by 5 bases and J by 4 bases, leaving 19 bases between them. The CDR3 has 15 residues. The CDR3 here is CASRGVGRGTYEQYF. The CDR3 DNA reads TGCGCCAGCAGGGGTGTGGGAAGAGGGACTTACGAGCAGTACTTC.

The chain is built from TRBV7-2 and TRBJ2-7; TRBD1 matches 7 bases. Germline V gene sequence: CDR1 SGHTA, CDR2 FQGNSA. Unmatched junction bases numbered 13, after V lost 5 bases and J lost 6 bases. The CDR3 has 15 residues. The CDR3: CASSIIGTVGFEQYF. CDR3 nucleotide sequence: TGTGCCAGCAGCATAATAGGGACAGTGGGGTTCGAGCAGTACTTC.

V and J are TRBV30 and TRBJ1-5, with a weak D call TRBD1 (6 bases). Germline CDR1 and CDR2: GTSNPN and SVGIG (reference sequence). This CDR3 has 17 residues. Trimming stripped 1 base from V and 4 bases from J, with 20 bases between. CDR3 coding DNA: TGTGCCTGGAGTGCGAGATACCAGGGGAAATCGAATCAGCCCCAGCATTTT. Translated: CAWSARYQGKSNQPQHF.

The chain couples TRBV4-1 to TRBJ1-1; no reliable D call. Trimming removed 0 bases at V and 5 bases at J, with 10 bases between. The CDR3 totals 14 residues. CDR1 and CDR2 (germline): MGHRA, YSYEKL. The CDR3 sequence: CASSQDLGRTEAFF. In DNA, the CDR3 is TGCGCCAGCAGCCAAGACCTGGGGAGGACTGAAGCTTTCTTT.

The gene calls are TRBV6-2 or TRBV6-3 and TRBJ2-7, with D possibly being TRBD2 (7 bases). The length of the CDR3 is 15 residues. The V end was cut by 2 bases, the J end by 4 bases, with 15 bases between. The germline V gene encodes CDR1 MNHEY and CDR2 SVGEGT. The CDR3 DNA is TGTGCCAGCAGTTACGGGTGGCGGGGGCTGTACGAGCAGTACTTC. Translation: CASSYGWRGLYEQYF.

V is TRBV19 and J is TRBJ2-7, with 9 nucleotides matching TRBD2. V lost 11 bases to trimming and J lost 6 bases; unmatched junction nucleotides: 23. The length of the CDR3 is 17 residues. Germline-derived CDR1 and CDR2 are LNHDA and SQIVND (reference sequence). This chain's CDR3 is CAPRRGGEVRNECEQYF. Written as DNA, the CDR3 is TGTGCCCCTCGGCGGGGGGGAGAGGTTAGGAATGAGTGCGAGCAGTACTTC.

This chain's CDR3 is CASSLEGVNTEAFF. DNA of the CDR3: TGTGCCAGCAGCCTGGAGGGAGTGAACACTGAAGCTTTCTTT. The chain uses TRBV2 and TRBJ1-1; D unclear. Per the germline V gene, CDR1 is SNHLY and CDR2 is FYNNEI. The CDR3 length is 14 residues. V lost 6 bases to trimming and J lost 0 bases, with 11 bases between them.

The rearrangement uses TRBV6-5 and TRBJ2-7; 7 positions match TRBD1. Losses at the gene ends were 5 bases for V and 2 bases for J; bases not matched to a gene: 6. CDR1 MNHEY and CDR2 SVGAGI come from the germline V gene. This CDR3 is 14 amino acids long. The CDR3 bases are TGTGCCAGCAGTCCCCGGGACAGTGCCTACGAGCAGTACTTC. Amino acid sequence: CASSPRDSAYEQYF.

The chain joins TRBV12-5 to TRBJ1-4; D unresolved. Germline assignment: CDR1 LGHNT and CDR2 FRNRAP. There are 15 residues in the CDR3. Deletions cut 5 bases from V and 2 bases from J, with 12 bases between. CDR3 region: CASGPPGATNEKLFF. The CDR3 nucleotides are TGTGCTAGTGGTCCCCCGGGTGCGACTAATGAAAAACTGTTTTTT.

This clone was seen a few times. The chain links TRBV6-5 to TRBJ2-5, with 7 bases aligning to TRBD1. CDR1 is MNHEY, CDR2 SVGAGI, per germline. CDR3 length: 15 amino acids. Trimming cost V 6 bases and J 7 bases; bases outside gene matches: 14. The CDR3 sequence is CASRPIDRVQVTQYF. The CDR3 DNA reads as TGTGCCAGCAGACCGATAGACAGGGTTCAGGTGACCCAGTACTTC.

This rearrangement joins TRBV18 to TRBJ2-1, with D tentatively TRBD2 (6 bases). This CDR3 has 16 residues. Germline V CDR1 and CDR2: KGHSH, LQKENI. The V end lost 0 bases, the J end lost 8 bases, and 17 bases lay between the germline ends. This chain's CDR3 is CASSPPSGGAWDEQFF. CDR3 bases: TGTGCCAGCTCACCACCTAGCGGAGGGGCCTGGGATGAGCAGTTCTTC. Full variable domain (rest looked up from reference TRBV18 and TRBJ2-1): NAGVMQNPRHLVRRRGQEARLRCSPMKGHSHVYWYRQLPEEGLKFMVYLQKENIIDESGMPKERFSAEFPKEGPSILRIQQVVRGDSAAYFCASSPPSGGAWDEQFFGPGTRLTVL.